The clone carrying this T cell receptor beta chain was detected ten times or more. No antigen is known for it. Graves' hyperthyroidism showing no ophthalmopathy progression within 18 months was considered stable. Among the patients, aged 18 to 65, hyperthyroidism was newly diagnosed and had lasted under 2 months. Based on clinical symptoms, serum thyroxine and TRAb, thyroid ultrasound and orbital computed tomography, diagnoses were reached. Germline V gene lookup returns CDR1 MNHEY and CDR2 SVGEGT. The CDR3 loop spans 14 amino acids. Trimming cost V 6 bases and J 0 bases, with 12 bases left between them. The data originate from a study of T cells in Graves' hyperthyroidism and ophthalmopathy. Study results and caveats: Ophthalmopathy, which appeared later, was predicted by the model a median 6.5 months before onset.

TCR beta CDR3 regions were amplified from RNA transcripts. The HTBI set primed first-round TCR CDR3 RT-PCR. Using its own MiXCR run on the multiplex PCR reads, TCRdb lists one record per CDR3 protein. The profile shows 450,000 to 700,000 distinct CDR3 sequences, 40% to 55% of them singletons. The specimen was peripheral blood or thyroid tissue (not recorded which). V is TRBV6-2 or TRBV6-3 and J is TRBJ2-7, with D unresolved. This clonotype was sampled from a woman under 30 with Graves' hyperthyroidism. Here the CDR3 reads CASSPRHNSYEQYF. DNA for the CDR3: TGTGCCAGCAGCCCAAGGCACAACTCCTACGAGCAGTACTTC.